A selection of T cell receptor beta chains follows, all from one sample in a study of T cells in localized non-small cell lung cancer. Libraries were prepared by immunoSEQ multiplex PCR; TCRdb keeps only in-frame clonotypes and omits some of them. The data hold approximately 140,000 clones, with around 89% observed a single time. The material sequenced was peripheral blood, taken before any cancer treatment. The receptors originated from a female donor of 60 years or more with stage I lung adenocarcinoma. Both conserved end residues are part of each CDR3. D genes are given only for firm matches. Expanded clones get a size class; other rows say once, few or many, or leave the size out.

j_gene | v_gene | d_gene | abundance | CDR3aa | CDR3nt
TRBJ2-1 | TRBV29-1 | TRBD2 | . | CSATSGSIEQFF | TGCAGCGCCACTAGCGGGAGTATTGAGCAGTTCTTC
TRBJ2-3 | TRBV6-1 | . | . | CASSVSGLEATDTQYF | TGTGCCAGCAGTGTCTCCGGGTTGGAAGCCACAGATACGCAGTATTTT
TRBJ2-1 | TRBV15 | TRBD1 | once | CATSPQVRDSQPNEQFF | TGTGCCACCAGCCCCCAAGTTCGGGACAGCCAACCCAATGAGCAGTTCTTC
TRBJ2-7 | TRBV29-1 | TRBD1 | . | CSAVWTGEFYEQYF | TGCAGCGCAGTTTGGACAGGGGAATTCTACGAGCAGTACTTC
TRBJ2-1 | TRBV6-5 | TRBD2 | . | CASSYSETSGNNEQFF | TGTGCCAGCAGTTACTCCGAGACTAGCGGAAACAATGAGCAGTTCTTC
TRBJ1-2 | TRBV30 | . | few | CAWSVDSYGYTF | TGTGCCTGGAGTGTAGACAGCTATGGCTACACCTTC
TRBJ2-3 | TRBV9 | . | . | CASSSADTQYF | TGTGCCAGCAGCTCTGCAGATACGCAGTATTTT
TRBJ1-2 | TRBV2 | . | . | CASSEEGRPNYGYTF | TGTGCCAGCAGTGAAGAAGGCAGGCCCAACTATGGCTACACCTTC
TRBJ1-1 | TRBV7-3 | TRBD1 | . | CASSRQGVTEAFF | TGTGCCAGCAGCCGACAGGGGGTAACTGAAGCTTTCTTT
TRBJ2-1 | TRBV27 | . | . | CASNTGSGEQFF | TGTGCCAGCAATACTGGCAGCGGTGAGCAGTTCTTC
TRBJ2-7 | TRBV2 | . | . | CASSAGPPSYEQYF | TGTGCCAGCAGTGCAGGGCCCCCTTCCTACGAGCAGTACTTC
TRBJ2-3 | TRBV6-6 | . | . | CASSYTGLSTDTQYF | TGTGCCAGCAGTTACACGGGACTCAGCACAGATACGCAGTATTTT
TRBJ1-6 | TRBV9 | . | . | CASSVGDRLGSPLHF | TGTGCCAGCAGCGTAGGCGACAGGCTGGGTTCACCCCTCCACTTT
TRBJ2-5 | TRBV11-2 | TRBD1 | once | CASSLGGRGRETQYF | TGTGCCAGCAGCTTAGGAGGAAGGGGGCGGGAGACCCAGTACTTC
TRBJ2-5 | TRBV2 | TRBD2 | . | CAKARSGRANQETQYF | TGTGCCAAAGCTAGAAGCGGGAGGGCCAACCAAGAGACCCAGTACTTC
TRBJ2-1 | TRBV19 | TRBD2 | . | CASSIIRGDYNEQFF | TGTGCCAGTAGTATCATCCGGGGGGACTACAATGAGCAGTTCTTC
TRBJ1-2 | TRBV30 | . | . | CAWSLGRQGSYGYTF | TGTGCCTGGAGCCTGGGGCGGCAAGGAAGCTATGGCTACACCTTC
TRBJ2-5 | TRBV25-1 | . | . | CASSPGIPQETQYF | TGTGCCAGCAGTCCGGGAATTCCCCAAGAGACCCAGTACTTC
TRBJ1-5 | TRBV14 | . | . | CASKSGRGPLRRNSNQPQHF | TGTGCCAGCAAGTCGGGGCGGGGGCCCTTACGAAGGAATAGCAATCAGCCCCAGCATTTT
TRBJ2-7 | TRBV9 | TRBD2 | once | CASSIGTSGRYEQYF | TGTGCCAGCAGCATCGGGACTAGCGGGAGATACGAGCAGTACTTC
TRBJ1-2 | TRBV27 | . | . | CASSQEGHPYGYTF | TGTGCCAGCAGTCAGGAGGGACACCCATATGGCTACACCTTC
TRBJ1-5 | TRBV5-1 | . | once | CASSLGDTNQPQHF | TGCGCCAGCAGCTTGGGAGACACCAATCAGCCCCAGCATTTT
TRBJ2-7 | TRBV10-2 | . | few | CASSDWGYNEQYF | TGCGCCAGCAGTGATTGGGGATATAACGAGCAGTACTTC
TRBJ2-7 | TRBV6-5 | . | . | CASSYAGTGDYEQYF | TGTGCCAGCAGTTACGCCGGGACTGGAGACTACGAGCAGTACTTC
TRBJ2-2 | TRBV6-5 | . | . | CASSSSPVLGAGELFF | TGTGCCAGCAGTTCCTCCCCTGTTCTAGGCGCCGGGGAGCTGTTTTTT
TRBJ2-1 | TRBV9 | . | . | CASGPTSSYNEQFF | TGTGCCAGCGGGCCGACCAGCTCCTACAATGAGCAGTTCTTC
TRBJ2-1 | TRBV29-1 | TRBD1 | . | CSATGRFSYNEQFF | TGCAGCGCGACAGGGCGATTCTCCTACAATGAGCAGTTCTTC
TRBJ2-7 | TRBV5-5 | TRBD2 | . | CASSLRVAGTIYEQYF | TGTGCCAGCAGCTTGCGGGTAGCGGGAACCATCTACGAGCAGTACTTC
TRBJ2-7 | TRBV7-8 | TRBD2 | . | CASSPGGSGSLYEQYF | TGTGCCAGCAGCCCCGGAGGTAGCGGGAGTTTATACGAGCAGTACTTC
TRBJ2-5 | TRBV10-1 | . | . | CASSEFWGDQETQYF | TGCGCCAGCAGTGAGTTCTGGGGCGACCAAGAGACCCAGTACTTC
TRBJ2-1 | TRBV6-6 | . | . | CASSYNPDNEQFF | TGTGCCAGCAGTTATAATCCAGACAATGAGCAGTTCTTC
TRBJ2-3 | TRBV9 | . | . | CASSVGLEDDDTQYF | TGTGCCAGCAGCGTAGGGTTAGAAGACGACGATACGCAGTATTTT
TRBJ1-4 | TRBV28 | . | . | CASSFLQGSAEKLFF | TGTGCCAGCAGTTTCCTCCAGGGATCGGCAGAAAAACTGTTTTTT
TRBJ1-3 | TRBV28 | TRBD1 | . | CASSSTQGVGNTIYF | TGTGCCAGCAGCTCCACACAGGGGGTTGGAAACACCATATATTTT
TRBJ2-2 | TRBV5-1 | . | . | CASSLDVGTGELFF | TGCGCCAGCAGCTTGGACGTAGGCACCGGGGAGCTGTTTTTT
TRBJ2-1 | TRBV27 | . | . | CASSLAGAYNEQFF | TGTGCCAGCAGTTTAGCGGGTGCTTACAATGAGCAGTTCTTC
TRBJ2-2 | TRBV27 | . | . | CASSSSNTGELFF | TGTGCCAGCAGTTCCTCGAACACCGGGGAGCTGTTTTTT
TRBJ2-5 | TRBV18 | . | . | CASSLLRKETQYF | TGTGCCAGCTCACTCCTACGAAAAGAGACCCAGTACTTC
TRBJ2-2 | TRBV5-4 | . | . | CASSLAPGNTGELFF | TGTGCCAGCAGCTTGGCGCCAGGGAACACCGGGGAGCTGTTTTTT
TRBJ2-7 | TRBV28 | . | . | CASSLGGEQYF | TGTGCCAGCAGTCTGGGCGGCGAGCAGTACTTC
TRBJ2-1 | TRBV5-1 | . | . | CASSLEGGRYNEQFF | TGCGCCAGCAGCTTGGAGGGGGGTCGTTACAATGAGCAGTTCTTC
TRBJ1-3 | TRBV5-1 | . | . | CASSLGGAAGNTIYF | TGCGCCAGCAGCTTGGGGGGCGCTGCTGGAAACACCATATATTTT
TRBJ2-5 | TRBV18 | . | . | CASSPNPGQETQYF | TGTGCCAGCTCACCAAACCCAGGGCAAGAGACCCAGTACTTC